This entry lists 20 T cell receptor beta chains sequenced from one sample in a study of T cell responses to AZD1222 COVID-19 vaccine. Assay: immunoSEQ multiplex PCR; the TCRdb copy retains only in-frame clones and omits some. Among 170,000 or so clones listed, approximately 86% were seen once. This material consisted of peripheral blood, taken on day 0 of AZD1222 vaccination. These receptors all stem from an adult in good health.

This sequence joins TRBV7-2 and TRBJ2-5; D gene uncertain. The CDR3 has 14 residues. CDR1 is SGHTA, CDR2 FQGNSA, per germline. V lost 1 base and J 3 bases, leaving 9 bases between the germline ends. As DNA, the CDR3 is TGTGCCAGCAGCTTAGATGTGAGGAAAGAGACCCAGTACTTC. It specifies CASSLDVRKETQYF.

Here the CDR3 DNA reads TGTGCCAGCAGCAGTTACACTGAAGCTTTCTTT. This translates into CASSSYTEAFF. V and J are TRBV7-9 and TRBJ1-1, with no clear D. The CDR3 contains 11 residues. The germline CDR1 and CDR2 sequences are SEHNR and FQNEAQ (reference sequence). V dropped 5 bases and J dropped 3 bases, with 4 bases sitting between them.

This clone was detected once. The rearrangement links TRBV6-1 to TRBJ1-1; D is uncertain. The CDR3 is 12 amino acids. The germline CDR1 and CDR2 sequences are MNHNS and SASEGT. V lost 2 bases and J 11 bases, leaving 12 bases between the germline ends. The CDR3 reads CASSESESVAFF. CDR3 in DNA: TGTGCCAGCAGTGAATCTGAGAGCGTGGCTTTCTTT.

The chain links TRBV9 to TRBJ1-3, with D uncertain. The CDR3 runs 16 residues. Germline values: CDR1 SGDLS, CDR2 YYNGEE. V gave up 4 bases and J gave up 3 bases, with 17 bases separating them. The CDR3 nucleotides are TGTGCCAGCAGCCCCAAATCGAGAGGTTTTGGAAACACCATATATTTT. It codes for CASSPKSRGFGNTIYF.

This clone was observed a single time. V gene TRBV30 combines with J gene TRBJ1-2; the D is unclear. Germline V gene sequence: CDR1 GTSNPN, CDR2 SVGIG (reference sequence). V lost 3 bases and J lost 5, with 13 bases in between. CDR3 length equals 13 residues. CDR3 loop: CAWRFSGAYGYTF. CDR3 in DNA: TGTGCCTGGAGGTTTTCGGGAGCATATGGCTACACCTTC.

Of note for this clone: Other DNA sequences from this sample encode an identical CDR3 as well. This chain connects TRBV6-1 to TRBJ1-2; no clear D gene. CDR3 length: 12 amino acids. V lost 2 bases, J lost 2 bases, and 3 bases lay in between. CDR1 is MNHNS and CDR2 is SASEGT in the germline V gene. CDR3 coding DNA: TGTGCCAGCAGTGAAAGGAACTATGGCTACACCTTC. The encoded protein is CASSERNYGYTF.

This clone was recorded once. V usage is TRBV29-1 and J usage is TRBJ2-7; 7 bases match TRBD1. Germline-derived CDR1 and CDR2 are SQVTM and ANQGSEA. The J segment lost 2 bases and the V segment lost 6 bases, leaving 4 bases of the junction unmatched. This CDR3 has 12 amino acids. The DNA of the CDR3 is TGCAGCGTCTCCGGGACAGCCTACGAGCAGTACTTC. It specifies CSVSGTAYEQYF.

This clone was counted only a few times. This rearrangement joins TRBV11-1 to TRBJ2-1, with a possible D match to TRBD2 (5 bases). The V gene's germline CDR1 is SGHAT and CDR2 FQDESV (reference sequence). V was shortened by 5 bases and J by 7 bases, with 21 bases between the two germline ends. The CDR3 is 16 amino acids. The DNA for the CDR3 is TGTGCCAGCAGCACCCTCACCGGACTGACGAGGAATGAGCAGTTCTTC. This gives the protein CASSTLTGLTRNEQFF.

This chain connects TRBV10-3 to TRBJ1-4; D not resolved. CDR1 ENHRY and CDR2 SYGVKD come from the germline V gene. Trimming left V 2 bases short and J 1 base short, with 14 bases between. This CDR3 has 17 residues. CDR3 sequence (DNA): TGTGCCATCAGTGAGCGAGGAGGCGCGGTAACTAATGAAAAACTGTTTTTT. Its protein is CAISERGGAVTNEKLFF.

This clone appeared a few times. This sequence joins TRBV27 and TRBJ2-3; D might be TRBD2 (6 bases). The CDR3 runs to 17 residues. Germline V lookup: CDR1 MNHEY, CDR2 SMNVEV (reference sequence). V was shortened by 4 bases and J by 1 base, with 18 bases between the two germline ends. DNA of the CDR3: TGTGCCAGCAGTTCCCTTTCTTTTAGCGGCGGCACAGATACGCAGTATTTT. Its translation is CASSSLSFSGGTDTQYF.

The chain uses TRBV19 and TRBJ1-4; D ambiguous. Germline-derived CDR1 and CDR2 are LNHDA and SQIVND (reference sequence). The CDR3 has 17 residues. Between the trimmed V and J ends, which lost 4 bases and 0 bases, there was a span of 15 bases. The CDR3 DNA follows: TGTGCCAGTAGTACCCGGGGTCCTGGGTCAACTAATGAAAAACTGTTTTTT. Protein sequence: CASSTRGPGSTNEKLFF.

This clone came up many times. This chain joins TRBV27 and TRBJ1-6; the match to TRBD1 covers 9 bases. CDR3 length: 17 amino acids. CDR1 and CDR2 from the germline V gene are MNHEY and SMNVEV (reference sequence). With V trimmed by 2 bases and J by 10 bases, 12 bases remained unmatched. CDR3 region: CASSLGTGGAPRSPLHF. The CDR3 nucleotides read TGTGCCAGCAGTTTAGGAACAGGGGGCGCCCCTAGGTCACCCCTCCACTTT.

The table lists this clone with a count of one. The rearrangement links TRBV7-9 to TRBJ1-1; no definite D call. V gave up 2 bases and J gave up 5 bases, with 6 bases separating them. The CDR3 totals 12 residues. Germline V gives CDR1 SEHNR, CDR2 FQNEAQ (reference sequence). The CDR3 DNA reads TGTGCCAGCAGCTTACGAGGGACTGAAGCTTTCTTT. Its protein is CASSLRGTEAFF.

The chain couples TRBV18 to TRBJ1-4, with 9 bases that match TRBD1. The junction had 3 bases not matched to a gene; V was cut back by 4 bases and J by 0 bases. Germline V lookup: CDR1 KGHSH, CDR2 LQKENI. The CDR3 is 16 amino acids. This chain's CDR3 is CASSLRQGATNEKLFF. CDR3 sequence (DNA): TGTGCCAGCTCACTGAGACAGGGGGCAACTAATGAAAAACTGTTTTTT.

Here the CDR3 reads CASSSRRSSGSYEQYF. The DNA of the CDR3 is TGTGCCAGCAGTTCCCGAAGATCTAGTGGCTCCTACGAGCAGTACTTC. The rearrangement uses TRBV6-5 and TRBJ2-7; no clear D gene. Trimming stripped 4 bases from V and 0 bases from J, with 16 bases between. The germline V gene has CDR1 MNHEY and CDR2 SVGAGI. CDR3 length: 16 amino acids.

The chain carries TRBV5-1 and TRBJ2-7; D is unclear. CDR1 is SGHRS and CDR2 is YFSETQ in the germline V gene. CDR3 size: 15 residues. Trimming removed 0 bases from V and 4 bases from J, with 14 bases in between. The CDR3 is CASSLAPAIEYEQYF. The CDR3 nucleotides are TGCGCCAGCAGCTTGGCCCCAGCGATTGAATACGAGCAGTACTTC.

The V call is TRBV2, the J call TRBJ2-3; the match to TRBD1 covers 8 bases. The ends lost 4 bases at V and 1 base at J; junction bases unmatched: 4. This CDR3 contains 15 residues. CDR1 SNHLY and CDR2 FYNNEI come from the germline V gene. Written as DNA, the CDR3 is TGTGCCAGCAGTGCCCACAGGGGGGGCACAGATACGCAGTATTTT. Protein: CASSAHRGGTDTQYF.

The chain has TRBV3-1 (or the pseudogene TRBV3-2) and TRBJ2-7; D possibly corresponds to TRBD1 (5 bases). Trimming cost V 1 base and J 5 bases, with 12 bases left between them. This CDR3 is 14 amino acids long. Germline assignment: CDR1 LGHDT and CDR2 YNNKEL (reference sequence). The CDR3 DNA reads as TGTGCCAGCAGCCAAGTCAGGGTTCCCCACGAGCAGTACTTC. Translating gives CASSQVRVPHEQYF.

This clone was seen at least ten times. Here the CDR3 DNA reads TGCGCCAGCAGCCAATTGGGGCTGAGGGGACGGGACAGCTACAATGAGCAGTTCTTC. This gives the protein CASSQLGLRGRDSYNEQFF. This chain uses TRBV4-1 with TRBJ2-1; TRBD1 aligns across 7 bases. The CDR3 length is 19 residues. V lost 2 bases, J lost 3 bases, and 16 bases stayed unmatched. CDR1 and CDR2 (germline): MGHRA, YSYEKL.

The chain carries TRBV25-1 and TRBJ1-2; D ambiguous. The CDR3 is 12 residues long. V was clipped by 4 bases and J by 8 bases, with 11 bases between them. Germline lookup yields CDR1 MGHDK and CDR2 SYGVNS. The CDR3 reads CASSASASGYTF. CDR3 coding DNA: TGTGCCAGCAGTGCGTCCGCTTCGGGCTACACCTTC.